This T cell receptor (beta chain) was captured by sequencing in a study of T cell responses to AZD1222 COVID-19 vaccine. Only in-frame clones appear in the TCRdb table, and some are missing; sequencing was by immunoSEQ multiplex PCR. The data contain around 160,000 clones, 82% of them singletons. CDR3 length: 16 residues. CDR1 is SGHAT and CDR2 is FQNNGV in the germline V gene. V shed 3 bases and J 5 bases; nucleotides not matched to a gene: 10. This chain connects TRBV11-2 to TRBJ2-5, with 9 positions matching TRBD2. This TCR was sampled from an adult in good health. The sample consisted of peripheral blood, taken on day 0 of MenACWY control vaccination. CDR3 region: CASSFRRGGPRETQYF. The CDR3 bases are TGTGCCAGCAGCTTTCGGCGGGGGGGCCCGCGGGAGACCCAGTACTTC.